This TCR beta chain was captured in a study of T cell responses to AZD1222 COVID-19 vaccine. The study's findings and limits: Unmutated variant regions are reportedly the target of nearly half of TCRs that are spike-specific.

The repertoire was sequenced with immunoSEQ multiplex PCR; TCRdb's copy has only in-frame clones and lacks some. The table lists about 120,000 clones, roughly 90% of them singletons, with around a tenth in the top ten. Turning to this clone: The antigen is undetermined.

Germline V CDR1 and CDR2: MGHRA, YSYEKL. Between the trimmed V and J ends, which lost 3 bases and 6 bases, there was a span of 11 bases. The CDR3 covers 14 residues. Specimen: peripheral blood, collected on day 0 of AZD1222 vaccination. The sequence was obtained from an adult in good health. The chain has TRBV4-1 and TRBJ1-4, with D possibly being TRBD1 (6 bases). CDR3 in DNA: TGCGCCAGCAGCCAGGGAACAGGGCATGAAAAACTGTTTTTT. It yields the protein CASSQGTGHEKLFF.